Each of the 30 T cell receptor beta chains below was sequenced from the same sample in a study of PD-1 blockade in classical Hodgkin lymphoma. The assay was immunoSEQ multiplex PCR, and TCRdb's table has in-frame clones only and misses some. The sample yields 19,000 or so clones, 87% seen once. Time point specified: newly diagnosed, previously untreated cHL patient sample. Magnetic depletion of non-target cells from thawed PBMCs yielded purified CD8+ T cells. The sample taken for sequencing was CD8+ T cells from blood. These receptors all come from a human donor with classical Hodgkin lymphoma.

The rearrangement links TRBV27 to TRBJ2-7; D possibly uses TRBD1 or TRBD2 (5 bases each). Germline CDR1 MNHEY, CDR2 SMNVEV (reference sequence). The CDR3 length is 15 residues. Trimming cost V 2 bases and J 4 bases, with 15 bases left between them. CDR3 nucleotide sequence: TGTGCCAGCAGTTTAGGGTCGGGACCTACTTACGAGCAGTACTTC. This translates into CASSLGSGPTYEQYF.

This clone was recorded a few times. The chain links TRBV9 to TRBJ1-1; D may be TRBD1 (5 bases). Trimming stripped 4 bases from V and 4 bases from J, with 17 bases between. Germline CDR1 is SGDLS and CDR2 is YYNGEE. CDR3 size: 15 residues. The CDR3 here is CASSSYWGPGTEAFF. DNA for the CDR3: TGTGCCAGCAGCTCGTATTGGGGCCCAGGCACTGAAGCTTTCTTT.

This clone was observed once. The chain has TRBV28 and TRBJ2-7; D is uncertain. V was cut by 7 bases and J by 4 bases, with 14 bases left in between. The length of the CDR3 is 13 residues. In germline, CDR1 is MDHEN, CDR2 SYDVKM. The CDR3 nucleotides read TGTGCCAGCAACCGAGATGCGATTTACGAGCAGTACTTC. Encoded protein: CASNRDAIYEQYF.

V gene TRBV7-8 combines with J gene TRBJ1-2; D is unclear. The germline gives CDR1 SGHVS, CDR2 FQNEAQ. The CDR3 has 15 amino acids. V lost 1 base and J lost 5, with 14 bases in between. CDR3 loop: CASSLDRQAWYGYTF. In DNA, the CDR3 is TGTGCCAGCAGCTTAGATCGGCAAGCGTGGTATGGCTACACCTTC.

The CDR3, as DNA: TGTGCCAGCGGGCAGGGGGCTTCCTACGAGCAGTACTTC. It encodes CASGQGASYEQYF. The chain has TRBV6-1 and TRBJ2-7; 8 nucleotides line up with TRBD1. The length of the CDR3 is 13 residues. V shed 8 bases, J shed 1 base, and the junction held 4 bases outside the gene matches. Germline-derived CDR1 and CDR2 are MNHNS and SASEGT.

This chain joins TRBV13 and TRBJ1-2; D is ambiguous. CDR1 PRHDT and CDR2 FYEKMQ come from the germline V gene (reference sequence). V was clipped by 5 bases and J by 4 bases, with 17 bases between them. The CDR3 spans 15 residues. Here the CDR3 DNA reads TGTGCCAGCAGCGGACGGAGGACCGGTCCCTATGGCTACACCTTC. Encoded protein: CASSGRRTGPYGYTF.

The chain combines TRBV27 with TRBJ1-4; 10 positions agree with TRBD1. The CDR3 sequence is 16 residues long. After removal of 1 base from V and 8 bases from J, the junction contained 7 bases not matched to a gene. Germline V gene data show CDR1 as MNHEY and CDR2 as SMNVEV (reference sequence). The CDR3 here is CASSLWPGTGVEKLFF. The CDR3 DNA reads TGTGCCAGCAGTTTATGGCCCGGGACAGGGGTAGAAAAACTGTTTTTT.

The V and J genes are TRBV4-2 and TRBJ2-3, with 8 nucleotides matching TRBD2. Trimming removed 0 bases from V and 2 bases from J; junction bases left unmatched: 7. The germline gives CDR1 LGHNA, CDR2 YNFKEQ. The CDR3 length is 17 residues. The CDR3 spells CASSQDIAGRYTDTQYF. CDR3 nucleotide sequence: TGTGCCAGCAGCCAAGACATAGCGGGAAGATACACAGATACGCAGTATTTT.

The chain employs TRBV6-5 and TRBJ2-5, with D uncertain. The DNA end favors TRBJ2-7, so the J call may be wrong. The CDR3 spans 13 residues. Germline-derived CDR1 and CDR2 are MNHEY and SVGAGI. DNA of the CDR3: TGTGCCAGCAGTTACCAGCTCTCCTACGAGCAGTACTTC. Amino acids: CASSYQLSYEQYF.

This sequence joins TRBV15 and TRBJ2-1, with 9 bases that match TRBD2. With 3 bases clipped from V and 4 bases from J, the junction kept 10 bases outside the gene matches. The CDR3 is 17 amino acids. Germline lookup yields CDR1 LNHNV and CDR2 YYDKDF (reference sequence). CDR3 sequence (DNA): TGTGCCACCAGCAGGGGATTGACTAGCGGACCTTACAATGAGCAGTTCTTC. Protein: CATSRGLTSGPYNEQFF. Full variable domain (rest looked up from reference TRBV15 and TRBJ2-1): DAMVIQNPRYQVTQFGKPVTLSCSQTLNHNVMYWYQQKSSQAPKLLFHYYDKDFNNEADTPDNFQSRRPNTSFCFLDIRSPGLGDTAMYLCATSRGLTSGPYNEQFFGPGTRLTVL.

The V gene is TRBV19, the J gene TRBJ1-1; D uncertain. From germline, CDR1 is LNHDA and CDR2 SQIVND (reference sequence). The CDR3 sequence is 13 residues long. Trimming cost V 3 bases and J 5 bases, with 10 bases left between them. CDR3 bases: TGTGCCAGTAGTATGGGCGAGGGTACTGAAGCTTTCTTT. It codes for CASSMGEGTEAFF.

A single count supports this clone. The chain uses TRBV4-1 and TRBJ2-2, with D possibly TRBD2 on 5 matching bases. CDR3 length: 17 amino acids. V was pared by 0 bases and J by 5 bases, with 16 bases between. Germline loops: CDR1 MGHRA, CDR2 YSYEKL. CDR3 in amino acids: CASSQEGLGWETGELFF. The CDR3, as DNA: TGCGCCAGCAGCCAAGAGGGTTTGGGATGGGAGACCGGGGAGCTGTTTTTT.

The chain carries TRBV11-2 and TRBJ2-5; 10 positions match TRBD2. CDR1 and CDR2 (germline): SGHAT, FQNNGV. The V and J ends lost 5 bases and 4 bases, in that order; junction bases with no gene match: 7. This CDR3 is built from 15 residues. CDR3 bases: TGTGCCAGCAGCCGGGAGCGGGGGGGCGGAGAGACCCAGTACTTC. It is translated as CASSRERGGGETQYF.

The V call is TRBV28, the J call TRBJ2-3; TRBD1 might be the D (6 bases). Germline V gene sequence: CDR1 MDHEN, CDR2 SYDVKM. V lost 6 bases, J lost 6 bases, and 16 bases lay in between. This CDR3 region has 14 residues. The CDR3 DNA reads as TGTGCCAGCAGGCCACGAGGGGGTCATGATACGCAGTATTTT. It specifies CASRPRGGHDTQYF. Full variable domain (outside the CDR3, taken from reference TRBV28 and TRBJ2-3): DVKVTQSSRYLVKRTGEKVFLECVQDMDHENMFWYRQDPGLGLRLIYFSYDVKMKEKGDIPEGYSVSREKKERFSLILESASTNQTSMYLCASRPRGGHDTQYFGPGTRLTVL.

This clone appeared a few times. The chain carries TRBV19 and TRBJ1-1, with TRBD1 matching over 7 bases. CDR1 and CDR2 from the germline V gene are LNHDA and SQIVND (reference sequence). V shed 7 bases, J shed 1 base, and the junction held 0 bases outside the gene matches. This CDR3 contains 12 residues. CDR3 nucleotide sequence: TGTGCCAGTAACAGGGGGAACACTGAAGCTTTCTTT. Translated: CASNRGNTEAFF.

The chain recombines TRBV7-9 with TRBJ2-2; D not resolved. Germline V gene data show CDR1 as SEHNR and CDR2 as FQNEAQ (reference sequence). Trimming took 11 bases from V and 5 from J, leaving 9 bases between them. The CDR3 contains 11 residues. CDR3 amino acids: CAGVRTGELFF. The CDR3 bases are TGTGCCGGAGTGAGGACCGGGGAGCTGTTTTTT.

This clone has just one count. The chain has TRBV5-5 and TRBJ1-5; D might be TRBD1 (5 bases). The CDR3 spans 14 residues. V was shortened by 4 bases and J by 7 bases, with 15 bases between the two germline ends. Germline lookup yields CDR1 SGHKS and CDR2 YYEKEE (reference sequence). CDR3 sequence: CASSQGPTGQPQHF. In DNA form, the CDR3 reads TGTGCCAGCAGCCAGGGACCCACGGGACAGCCCCAGCATTTT.

This clone has a handful of counts. The chain employs TRBV7-9 and TRBJ1-1; 7 bases are shared with TRBD1. The CDR3 covers 14 residues. V gave up 5 bases and J gave up 0 bases; unmatched junction bases: 3. Germline V lookup: CDR1 SEHNR, CDR2 FQNEAQ (reference sequence). CDR3 in amino acids: CASSAGGVNTEAFF. The CDR3 region has the DNA TGTGCCAGCAGCGCAGGGGGGGTGAACACTGAAGCTTTCTTT.

The chain joins TRBV7-2 to TRBJ2-3, with TRBD1 identical over 7 bases. The trim removed 5 bases at V and 4 bases at J, leaving 12 bases unmatched. Per the germline V gene, CDR1 is SGHTA and CDR2 is FQGNSA. There are 16 residues in the CDR3. CDR3 DNA sequence: TGTGCCAGCAGCCAGCTTGGGGCAGGGGGTGCAGATACGCAGTATTTT. Translation: CASSQLGAGGADTQYF.

J is TRBJ1-1 and V is TRBV6-6; 9 bases are a match to TRBD1. With 6 bases clipped from V and 7 bases from J, the junction kept 9 bases outside the gene matches. This CDR3 is built from 14 residues. Germline assignment: CDR1 MNHNY and CDR2 SVGAGI (reference sequence). The DNA of the CDR3 is TGTGCCAGCAGCCCGAACAGGGGGCAAATTGAAGCTTTCTTT. Translating it yields CASSPNRGQIEAFF.

The chain is built from TRBV4-1 and TRBJ1-2; D gene uncertain. Trimming shortened V by 4 bases and J by 8 bases, and 14 bases separated the two germline ends. The CDR3 is made up of 13 amino acids. Germline CDR1 reads MGHRA; CDR2 reads YSYEKL. In nucleotides, the CDR3 is TGCGCCAGCAGCCCCCCATCGACGTGGGGCTACACCTTC. Translation: CASSPPSTWGYTF.

V usage is TRBV25-1 and J usage is TRBJ1-2, with D unclear. V lost 2 bases and J lost 8, with 9 bases in between. This CDR3 is 12 amino acids long. Germline CDR1 reads MGHDK; CDR2 reads SYGVNS. CDR3 region: CASSEPGRGYTF. The CDR3 region has the DNA TGTGCCAGCAGTGAACCCGGTCGAGGCTACACCTTC.

The chain combines TRBV4-1 with TRBJ2-7; 7 positions agree with TRBD2. The germline V gene has CDR1 MGHRA and CDR2 YSYEKL. V was clipped by 0 bases and J by 5 bases; unmatched bases: 4. The CDR3 has 14 residues. This CDR3 is CASSQESGEDEQYF. CDR3 nucleotides: TGCGCCAGCAGCCAAGAGAGCGGGGAGGACGAGCAGTACTTC.

The V and J genes are TRBV7-8 and TRBJ1-3; the D is unclear. CDR1 is SGHVS and CDR2 is FQNEAQ in the germline V gene. CDR3 length: 17 amino acids. V lost 4 bases to trimming and J lost 0 bases, with 16 bases between them. CDR3 nucleotide sequence: TGTGCCAGCAGCTCCTTCTTAGGTCTGAGCTCTGGAAACACCATATATTTT. It yields the protein CASSSFLGLSSGNTIYF.

The rearrangement links TRBV4-3 to TRBJ1-4; 9 bases align to TRBD1. The CDR3 sequence is 16 residues long. Germline trimming cut 4 bases from V and 7 bases from J; bases unmatched to any gene: 10. Germline values: CDR1 LGHNA, CDR2 YSLEER. The CDR3 loop is CASSPLGGTGSEKLFF. CDR3 nucleotide sequence: TGCGCCAGCAGCCCTCTAGGGGGGACAGGGAGTGAAAAACTGTTTTTT.

The chain links TRBV5-4 to TRBJ2-1; 8 positions agree with TRBD1. The CDR3 runs 17 residues. CDR1 SGHNT and CDR2 YYREEE come from the germline V gene (reference sequence). V lost 3 bases, J lost 3 bases, and 11 bases stayed unmatched. Here the CDR3 DNA reads TGTGCCAGCAGCTCCAAGAACTTGGGACAGGACTACAATGAGCAGTTCTTC. Protein: CASSSKNLGQDYNEQFF.

The chain employs TRBV10-2 and TRBJ1-6; D gene ambiguous. The CDR3 extends over 16 amino acids. From germline, CDR1 is WSHSY and CDR2 SAAADI. The V end was cut by 3 bases, the J end by 4 bases, with 13 bases between. In DNA, the CDR3 is TGCGCCAGCAGTGATACGCTCAGAGATTATAATTCACCCCTCCACTTT. The encoded protein is CASSDTLRDYNSPLHF.

J is TRBJ2-5 and V is TRBV7-9; 14 bases map to TRBD2. Losses at the gene ends were 5 bases for V and 1 base for J; bases not matched to a gene: 9. The CDR3 totals 18 residues. CDR1 SEHNR and CDR2 FQNEAQ come from the germline V gene (reference sequence). CDR3 DNA: TGTGCCAGCAGCCGGCTACGACTAGCGGGAGGGTTCCAAGAGACCCAGTACTTC. This gives the protein CASSRLRLAGGFQETQYF.

This chain joins TRBV4-1 and TRBJ1-2; unclear D gene. Trimming shortened V by 0 bases and J by 6 bases, and 8 bases separated the two germline ends. CDR1 is MGHRA, CDR2 YSYEKL, per germline. The CDR3 totals 13 residues. CDR3 in amino acids: CASSQDGGNGYTF. CDR3 bases: TGCGCCAGCAGCCAAGATGGTGGGAATGGCTACACCTTC.

In the case of this clone: Germline is not matched at one junction end, which may reflect a read error. The chain employs TRBV15 and TRBJ1-6, with a tentative D call TRBD1 (5 bases). This CDR3 region has 16 residues. Germline loops: CDR1 LNHNV, CDR2 YYDKDF (reference sequence). CDR3 sequence (DNA): TGTGCCACCAGTAGAGACAGCCCTTCTACCAATTCACCCCTCCACTTT. Protein: CATSRDSPSTNSPLHF. The variable domain in full, with the rest retrieved from reference TRBV15 and TRBJ1-6, is DAMVIQNPRYQVTQFGKPVTLSCSQTLNHNVMYWYQQKSSQAPKLLFHYYDKDFNNEADTPDNFQSRRPNTSFCFLDIRSPGLGDTAMYLCATSRDSPSTNSPLHFGNGTRLTVT.